Detailed here is one TCR beta chain. Its antigen is not known. The data stem from a study of identifying expanded T cells in peripheral blood. Looked up from germline, CDR1 is MNHEY and CDR2 is SVGAGI. Trimming took off 2 bases at V and 5 bases at J, with 16 bases between the two ends. This CDR3 contains 15 residues. Profiling relied on immunoSEQ multiplex PCR, and the TCRdb table lists in-frame clones only, not all of them. Among about 110,000 clones listed, around 88% were seen once. During the collection period, no donor immune events like infections were recorded. Findings and caveats of the study: Clone count variance between approximately 2-week samples rose with total template count. Technical replicates showed 0.9 to 1.5 changed clones; approximately two weeks about 16; four weeks 19.

Sequencing was performed on blood. The chain has TRBV6-5 and TRBJ2-7; D uncertain. The clonotype was recovered from a person aged 18 to 75 in good health. In DNA, the CDR3 is TGTGCCAGCAGTTACAATACCGGCTCGCCCCACGAGCAGTACTTC. Translation: CASSYNTGSPHEQYF.